This T cell receptor (beta chain) was profiled in a study of blood T cells in healthy people across ages. Whole-study context: Per two T cells, template switching captured roughly one barcoded beta molecule.

Trimming removed 4 bases at V and 4 bases at J, with 12 bases between. Germline-derived CDR1 and CDR2 are SGHDT and YYEEEE. This CDR3 is 13 amino acids long. Isolation yielded PBMCs, at least 7 million per sample, in every case. The use of a sample-barcoded 5' primer and a J-beta primer mix characterized a second PCR of 7 to 11 cycles. Each cDNA molecule was tagged by a template-switch adaptor that had 12 random nucleotides. TCRdb processed the 5' RACE reads anew with MiXCR; each CDR3 protein has one entry. The sample consists of 650,000 to 800,000 distinct CDR3 sequences, around 42% of them appearing once.

The chain uses TRBV5-6 and TRBJ2-7; D possibly uses TRBD1 or TRBD2 (6 bases each). The material sequenced was blood. This receptor was identified in a man aged 55 to 70 in good health. For the CDR3, the DNA is TGTGCCAGCAGCCGGGGGCTGGGGTACGAGCAGTACTTC. The encoded protein is CASSRGLGYEQYF. The full variable domain, completed using reference TRBV5-6 and TRBJ2-7, is DAGVTQSPTHLIKTRGQQVTLRCSPKSGHDTVSWYQQALGQGPQFIFQYYEEEERQRGNFPDRFSGHQFPNYSSELNVNALLLGDSALYLCASSRGLGYEQYFGPGTRLTVT.